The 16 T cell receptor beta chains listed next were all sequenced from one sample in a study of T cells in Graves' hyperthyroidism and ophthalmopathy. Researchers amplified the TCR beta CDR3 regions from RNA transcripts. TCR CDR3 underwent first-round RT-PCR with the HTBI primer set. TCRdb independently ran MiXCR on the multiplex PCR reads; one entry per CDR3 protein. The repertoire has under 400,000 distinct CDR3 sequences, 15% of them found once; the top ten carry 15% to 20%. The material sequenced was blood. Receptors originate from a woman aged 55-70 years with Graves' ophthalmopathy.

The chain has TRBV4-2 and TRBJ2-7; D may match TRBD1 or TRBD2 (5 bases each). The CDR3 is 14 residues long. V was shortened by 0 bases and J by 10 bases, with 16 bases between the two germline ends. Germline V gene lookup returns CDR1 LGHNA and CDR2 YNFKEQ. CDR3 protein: CASSQDRRSGLQYF. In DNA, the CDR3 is TGTGCCAGCAGCCAAGATAGGAGGTCGGGGCTACAGTACTTC.

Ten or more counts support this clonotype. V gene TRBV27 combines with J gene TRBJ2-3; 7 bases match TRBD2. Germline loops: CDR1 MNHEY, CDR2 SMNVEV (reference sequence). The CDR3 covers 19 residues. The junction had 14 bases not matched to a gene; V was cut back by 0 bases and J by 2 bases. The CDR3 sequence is CASSLSAGGRAAITDTQYF. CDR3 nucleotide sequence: TGTGCCAGCAGTTTATCGGCCGGGGGGAGAGCGGCAATCACAGATACGCAGTATTTT.

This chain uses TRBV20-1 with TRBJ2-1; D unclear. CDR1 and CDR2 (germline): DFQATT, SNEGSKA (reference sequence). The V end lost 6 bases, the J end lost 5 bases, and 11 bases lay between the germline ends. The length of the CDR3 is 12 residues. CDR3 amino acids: CSALQTNNEQFF. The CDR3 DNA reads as TGCAGTGCCCTCCAGACAAACAATGAGCAGTTCTTC.

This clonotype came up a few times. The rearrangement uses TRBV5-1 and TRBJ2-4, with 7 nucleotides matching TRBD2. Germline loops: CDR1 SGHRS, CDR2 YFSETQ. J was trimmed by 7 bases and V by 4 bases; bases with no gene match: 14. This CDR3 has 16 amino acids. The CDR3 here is CASSQTPTSIGNIQYF. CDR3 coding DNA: TGCGCCAGCAGCCAGACACCGACTAGCATTGGGAACATTCAGTACTTC. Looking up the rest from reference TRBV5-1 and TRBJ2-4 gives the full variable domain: KAGVTQTPRYLIKTRGQQVTLSCSPISGHRSVSWYQQTPGQGLQFLFEYFSETQRNKGNFPGRFSGRQFSNSRSEMNVSTLELGDSALYLCASSQTPTSIGNIQYFGAGTRLSVL.

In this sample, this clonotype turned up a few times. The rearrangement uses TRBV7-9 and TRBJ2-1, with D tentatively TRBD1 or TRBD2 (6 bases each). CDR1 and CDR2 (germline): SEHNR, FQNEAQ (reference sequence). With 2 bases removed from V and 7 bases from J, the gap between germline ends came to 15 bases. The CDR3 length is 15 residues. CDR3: CASSLKQGGRNEQFF. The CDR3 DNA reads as TGTGCCAGCAGCTTAAAACAGGGAGGTCGGAATGAGCAGTTCTTC.

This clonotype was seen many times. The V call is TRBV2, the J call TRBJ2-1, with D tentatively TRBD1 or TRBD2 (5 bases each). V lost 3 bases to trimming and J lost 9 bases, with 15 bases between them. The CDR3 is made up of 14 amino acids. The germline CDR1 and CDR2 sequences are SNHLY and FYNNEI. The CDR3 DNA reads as TGTGCCAGCAGTGACAGGGAAGCCCGGGGTGAGCAGTTCTTC. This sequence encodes CASSDREARGEQFF. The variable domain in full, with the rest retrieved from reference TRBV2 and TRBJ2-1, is EPEVTQTPSHQVTQMGQEVILRCVPISNHLYFYWYRQILGQKVEFLVSFYNNEISEKSEIFDDQFSVERPDGSNFTLKIRSTKLEDSAMYFCASSDREARGEQFFGPGTRLTVL.

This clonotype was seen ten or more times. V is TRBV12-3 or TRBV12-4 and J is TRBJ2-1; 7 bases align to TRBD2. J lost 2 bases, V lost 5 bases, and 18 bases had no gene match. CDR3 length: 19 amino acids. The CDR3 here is CASSVSSGTTFSAYNEQFF. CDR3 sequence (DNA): TGTGCCAGCAGTGTCTCATCCGGGACTACCTTTTCGGCCTACAATGAGCAGTTCTTC.

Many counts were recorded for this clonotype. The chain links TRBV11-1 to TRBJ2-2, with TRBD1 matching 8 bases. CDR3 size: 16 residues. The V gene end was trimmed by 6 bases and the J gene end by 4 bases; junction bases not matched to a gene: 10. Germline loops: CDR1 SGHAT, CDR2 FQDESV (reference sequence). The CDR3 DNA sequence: TGTGCCAGCAGACTGGACAGGGCACCCCTCACCGGGGAGCTGTTTTTT. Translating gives CASRLDRAPLTGELFF.

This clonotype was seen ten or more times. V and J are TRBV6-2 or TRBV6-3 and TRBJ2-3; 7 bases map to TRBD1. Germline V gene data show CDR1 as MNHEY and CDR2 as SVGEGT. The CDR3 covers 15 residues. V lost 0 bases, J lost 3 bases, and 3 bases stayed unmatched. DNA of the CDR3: TGTGCCAGCAGTTACTCTGGCAGGGGGACAGATACGCAGTATTTT. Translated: CASSYSGRGTDTQYF.

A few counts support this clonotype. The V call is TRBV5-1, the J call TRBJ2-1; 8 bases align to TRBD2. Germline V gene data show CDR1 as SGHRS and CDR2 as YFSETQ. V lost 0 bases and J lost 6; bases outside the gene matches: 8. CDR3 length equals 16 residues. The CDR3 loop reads CASSLAGGHSGNEQFF. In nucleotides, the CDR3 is TGCGCCAGCAGCTTGGCGGGGGGGCACTCGGGCAATGAGCAGTTCTTC.

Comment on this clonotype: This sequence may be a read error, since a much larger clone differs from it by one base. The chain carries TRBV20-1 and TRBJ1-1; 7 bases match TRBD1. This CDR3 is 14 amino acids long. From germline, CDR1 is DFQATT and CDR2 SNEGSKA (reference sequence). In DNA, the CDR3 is TGCAGTGCTACGCCGGGACAGAGCTACACTGAAGCTTCCTTT. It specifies CSATPGQSYTEASF.

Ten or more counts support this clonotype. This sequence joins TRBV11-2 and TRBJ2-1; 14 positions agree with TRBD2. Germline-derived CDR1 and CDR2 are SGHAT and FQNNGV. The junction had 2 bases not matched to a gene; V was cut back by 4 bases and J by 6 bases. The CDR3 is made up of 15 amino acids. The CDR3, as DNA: TGTGCCAGCAGCTGGGGACTAGCGGGAGCCAATGAGCAGTTCTTC. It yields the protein CASSWGLAGANEQFF.

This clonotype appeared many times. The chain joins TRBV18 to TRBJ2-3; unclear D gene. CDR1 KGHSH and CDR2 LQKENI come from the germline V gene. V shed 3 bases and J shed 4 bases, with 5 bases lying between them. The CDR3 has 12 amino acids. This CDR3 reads CASSPAADTQYF. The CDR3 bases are TGTGCCAGCTCACCGGCTGCAGATACGCAGTATTTT. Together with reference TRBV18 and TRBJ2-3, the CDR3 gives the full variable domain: NAGVMQNPRHLVRRRGQEARLRCSPMKGHSHVYWYRQLPEEGLKFMVYLQKENIIDESGMPKERFSAEFPKEGPSILRIQQVVRGDSAAYFCASSPAADTQYFGPGTRLTVL.

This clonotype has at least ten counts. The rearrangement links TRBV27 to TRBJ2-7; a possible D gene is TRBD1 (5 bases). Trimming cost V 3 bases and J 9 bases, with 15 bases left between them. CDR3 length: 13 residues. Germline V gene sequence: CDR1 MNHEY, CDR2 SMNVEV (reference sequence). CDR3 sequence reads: CASSFSPDIGQYF. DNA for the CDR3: TGTGCCAGCAGTTTTTCTCCGGACATCGGGCAGTACTTC.

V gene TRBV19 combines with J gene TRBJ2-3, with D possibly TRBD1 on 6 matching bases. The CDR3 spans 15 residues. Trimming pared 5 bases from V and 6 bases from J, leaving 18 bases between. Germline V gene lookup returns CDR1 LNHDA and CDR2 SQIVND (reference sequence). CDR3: CASSSRGGPVDTQYF. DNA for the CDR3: TGTGCCAGTAGTTCTCGAGGGGGACCTGTTGATACGCAGTATTTT. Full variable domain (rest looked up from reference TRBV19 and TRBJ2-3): DGGITQSPKYLFRKEGQNVTLSCEQNLNHDAMYWYRQDPGQGLRLIYYSQIVNDFQKGDIAEGYSVSREKKESFPLTVTSAQKNPTAFYLCASSSRGGPVDTQYFGPGTRLTVL.

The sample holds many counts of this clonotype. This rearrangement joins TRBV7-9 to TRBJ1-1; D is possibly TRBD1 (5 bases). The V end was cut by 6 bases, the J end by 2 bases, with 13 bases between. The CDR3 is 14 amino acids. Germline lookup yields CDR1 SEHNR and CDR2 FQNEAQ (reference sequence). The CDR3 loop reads CASSPDQGNTEAFF. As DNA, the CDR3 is TGTGCCAGCAGTCCTGACCAGGGAAACACTGAAGCTTTCTTT.